This TCR beta chain was identified during a study of Ad26.COV2.S vaccination and SARS-CoV-2 variants. Study findings and constraints: Placebo and vaccine recipients had non-spike TCR breadth that was similar. The TCR breadth and depth analyses may have understated or missed part of the total T cell responses.

A note on this clone: Its specificity is not known. Germline is not matched at one junction end, which may reflect a read error.

In germline, CDR1 is DFQATT, CDR2 SNEGSKA (reference sequence). The CDR3 loop spans 11 amino acids. The treatment is: 19 received Ad26.COV2.S at low or high dose, single or two shots; a few received placebo; per-sample allocation not given. Vaccine and placebo recipients were sampled on day 63 after the first injection. Data came from immunoSEQ multiplex PCR; TCRdb stores just in-frame clones and leaves some out. The sample shows some 240,000 clones, around nine tenths of them seen only once. This TCR derives from a person aged 18 to 65 who received the Ad26.COV2.S COVID-19 vaccine or a placebo. The chain joins TRBV20-1 to TRBJ1-1; unclear D gene. Sequenced material: peripheral blood, taken in a trial of Ad26.COV2.S vaccine versus placebo. CDR3 region: CSAREVTEAFF. The DNA of the CDR3 is TGCAGTGCTCGAGAAGTCACTGAAGCTTTCTTT.